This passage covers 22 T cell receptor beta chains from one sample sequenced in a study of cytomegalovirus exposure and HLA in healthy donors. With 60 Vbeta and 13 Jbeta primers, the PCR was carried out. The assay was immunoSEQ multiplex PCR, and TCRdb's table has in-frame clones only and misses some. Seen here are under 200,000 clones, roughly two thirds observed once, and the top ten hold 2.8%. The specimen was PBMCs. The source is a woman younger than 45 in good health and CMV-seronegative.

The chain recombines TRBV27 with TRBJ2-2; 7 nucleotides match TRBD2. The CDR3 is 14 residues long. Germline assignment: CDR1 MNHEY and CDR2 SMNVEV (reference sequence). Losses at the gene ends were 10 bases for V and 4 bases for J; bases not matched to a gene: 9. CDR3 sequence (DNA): TGTGCCACCCAGGGAGGGGCGGCCACCGGGGAGCTGTTTTTT. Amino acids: CATQGGAATGELFF.

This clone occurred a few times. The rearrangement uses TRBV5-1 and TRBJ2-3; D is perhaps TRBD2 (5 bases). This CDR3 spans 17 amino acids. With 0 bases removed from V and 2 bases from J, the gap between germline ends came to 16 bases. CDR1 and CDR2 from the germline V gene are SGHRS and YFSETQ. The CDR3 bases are TGCGCCAGCAGCTTGGGATTGGACTCAAGATCCACAGATACGCAGTATTTT. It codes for CASSLGLDSRSTDTQYF.

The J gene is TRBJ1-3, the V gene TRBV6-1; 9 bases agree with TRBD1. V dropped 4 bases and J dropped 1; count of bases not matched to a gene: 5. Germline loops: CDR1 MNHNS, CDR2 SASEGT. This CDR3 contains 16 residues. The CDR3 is CASSAGQGASGNTIYF. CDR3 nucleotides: TGTGCCAGCAGTGCGGGACAGGGAGCTTCTGGAAACACCATATATTTT.

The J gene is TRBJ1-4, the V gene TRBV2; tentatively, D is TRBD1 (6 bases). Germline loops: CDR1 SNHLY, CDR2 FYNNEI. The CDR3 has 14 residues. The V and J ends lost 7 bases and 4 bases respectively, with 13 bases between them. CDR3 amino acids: CASTPGVRNEKLFF. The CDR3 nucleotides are TGTGCCAGCACCCCAGGGGTCCGTAATGAAAAACTGTTTTTT.

The CDR3, as DNA: TGCAGCGTTGAGAGCTCTGGAAACACCATATATTTT. Protein product: CSVESSGNTIYF. This rearrangement joins TRBV29-1 to TRBJ1-3; no clear D gene. The CDR3 sequence is 12 residues long. The V gene lost 3 bases and the J gene lost 0 bases, with 3 bases spanning the gap. CDR1 is SQVTM, CDR2 ANQGSEA, per germline.

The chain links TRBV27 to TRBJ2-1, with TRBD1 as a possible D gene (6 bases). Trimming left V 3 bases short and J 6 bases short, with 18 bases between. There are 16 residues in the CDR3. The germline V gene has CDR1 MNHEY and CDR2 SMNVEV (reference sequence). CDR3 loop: CASSFRDTGQGNEQFF. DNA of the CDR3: TGTGCCAGCAGTTTTCGGGACACGGGCCAAGGCAATGAGCAGTTCTTC.

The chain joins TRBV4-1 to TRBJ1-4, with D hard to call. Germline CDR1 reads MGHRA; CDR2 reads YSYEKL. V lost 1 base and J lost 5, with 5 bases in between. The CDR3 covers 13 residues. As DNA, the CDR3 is TGCGCCAGCAGCCAAGTCAGAAATGAAAAACTGTTTTTT. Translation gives CASSQVRNEKLFF.

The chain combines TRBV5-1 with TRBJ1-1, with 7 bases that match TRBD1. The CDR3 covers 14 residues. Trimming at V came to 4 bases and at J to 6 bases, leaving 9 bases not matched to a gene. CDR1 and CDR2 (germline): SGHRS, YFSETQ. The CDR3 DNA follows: TGCGCCAGCAGCCAGACGACAGGGTCGGCTGAAGCTTTCTTT. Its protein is CASSQTTGSAEAFF. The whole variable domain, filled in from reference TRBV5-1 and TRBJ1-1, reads KAGVTQTPRYLIKTRGQQVTLSCSPISGHRSVSWYQQTPGQGLQFLFEYFSETQRNKGNFPGRFSGRQFSNSRSEMNVSTLELGDSALYLCASSQTTGSAEAFFGQGTRLTVV.

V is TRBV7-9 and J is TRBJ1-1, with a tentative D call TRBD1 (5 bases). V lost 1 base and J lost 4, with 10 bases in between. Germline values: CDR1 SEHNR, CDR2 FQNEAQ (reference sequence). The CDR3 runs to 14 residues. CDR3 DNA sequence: TGTGCCAGCAGCTTAGACCGCGGGGGCACTGAAGCTTTCTTT. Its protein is CASSLDRGGTEAFF. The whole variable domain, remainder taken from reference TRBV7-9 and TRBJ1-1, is DTGVSQNPRHKITKRGQNVTFRCDPISEHNRLYWYRQTLGQGPEFLTYFQNEAQLEKSRLLSDRFSAERPKGSFSTLEIQRTEQGDSAMYLCASSLDRGGTEAFFGQGTRLTVV.

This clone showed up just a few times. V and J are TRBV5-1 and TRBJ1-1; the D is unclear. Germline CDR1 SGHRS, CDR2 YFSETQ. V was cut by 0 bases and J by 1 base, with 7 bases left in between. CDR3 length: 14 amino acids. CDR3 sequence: CASSLGLRNTEAFF. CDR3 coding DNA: TGCGCCAGCAGCTTGGGACTTAGGAACACTGAAGCTTTCTTT.

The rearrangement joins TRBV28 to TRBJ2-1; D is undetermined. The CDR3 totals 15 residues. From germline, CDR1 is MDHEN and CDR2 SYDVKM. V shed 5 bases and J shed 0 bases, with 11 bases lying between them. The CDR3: CASSPVKSSYNEQFF. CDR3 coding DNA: TGTGCCAGCAGTCCCGTGAAGAGCTCCTACAATGAGCAGTTCTTC.

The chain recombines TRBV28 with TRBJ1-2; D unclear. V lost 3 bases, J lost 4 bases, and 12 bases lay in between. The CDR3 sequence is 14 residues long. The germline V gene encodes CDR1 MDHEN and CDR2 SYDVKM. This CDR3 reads CASSLHPARYGYTF. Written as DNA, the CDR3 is TGTGCCAGCAGTTTGCATCCCGCGCGCTATGGCTACACCTTC.

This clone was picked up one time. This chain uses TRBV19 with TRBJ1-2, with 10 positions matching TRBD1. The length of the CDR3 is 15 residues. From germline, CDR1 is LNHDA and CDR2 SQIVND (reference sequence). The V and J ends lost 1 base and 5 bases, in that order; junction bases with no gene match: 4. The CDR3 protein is CASSIGGTGEYGYTF. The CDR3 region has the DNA TGTGCCAGTAGTATAGGTGGGACAGGGGAATATGGCTACACCTTC.

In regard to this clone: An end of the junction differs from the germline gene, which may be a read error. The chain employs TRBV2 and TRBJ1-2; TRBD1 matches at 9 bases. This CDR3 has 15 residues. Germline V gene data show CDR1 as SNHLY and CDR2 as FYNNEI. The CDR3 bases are TGTGCCAGCAGACAACTCAGGACAGGGGAGTATGGCTACCCCTTC. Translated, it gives CASRQLRTGEYGYPF.

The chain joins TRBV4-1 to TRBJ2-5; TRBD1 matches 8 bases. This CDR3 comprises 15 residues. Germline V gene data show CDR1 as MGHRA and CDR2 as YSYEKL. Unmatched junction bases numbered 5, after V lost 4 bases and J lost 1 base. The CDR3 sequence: CASSRITGGQETQYF. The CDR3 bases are TGCGCCAGCAGCCGAATTACAGGGGGCCAAGAGACCCAGTACTTC.

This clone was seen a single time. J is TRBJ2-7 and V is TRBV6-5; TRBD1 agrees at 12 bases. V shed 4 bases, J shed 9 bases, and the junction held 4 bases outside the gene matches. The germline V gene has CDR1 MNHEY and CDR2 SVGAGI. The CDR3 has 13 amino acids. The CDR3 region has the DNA TGTGCCAGCAGTTTGGGACAGGGGGCGACGCAGTACTTC. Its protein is CASSLGQGATQYF.

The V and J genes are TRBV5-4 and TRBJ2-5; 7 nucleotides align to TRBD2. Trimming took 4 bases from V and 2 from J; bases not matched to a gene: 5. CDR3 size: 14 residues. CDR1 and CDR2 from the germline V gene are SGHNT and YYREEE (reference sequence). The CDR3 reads CASSLQAGQETQYF. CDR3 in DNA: TGTGCCAGCAGCCTACAAGCGGGGCAAGAGACCCAGTACTTC.

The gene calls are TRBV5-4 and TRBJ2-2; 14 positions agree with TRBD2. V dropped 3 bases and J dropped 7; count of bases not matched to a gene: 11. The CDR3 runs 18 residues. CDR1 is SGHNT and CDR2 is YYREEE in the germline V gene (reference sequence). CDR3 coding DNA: TGTGCCAGCAGCTCCCGACTAGCGGGAGGGCCGGGGGTCGGGGAGCTGTTTTTT. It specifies CASSSRLAGGPGVGELFF.

For the CDR3, the DNA is TGTGCCAGCAGTGAATTCCGGGGTGAGCAGTTCTTC. The encoded protein is CASSEFRGEQFF. V is TRBV2 and J is TRBJ2-1, with D possibly matching TRBD2 (5 bases). Germline V lookup: CDR1 SNHLY, CDR2 FYNNEI. There are 12 residues in the CDR3. The V end was cut by 2 bases, the J end by 9 bases, with 8 bases between.

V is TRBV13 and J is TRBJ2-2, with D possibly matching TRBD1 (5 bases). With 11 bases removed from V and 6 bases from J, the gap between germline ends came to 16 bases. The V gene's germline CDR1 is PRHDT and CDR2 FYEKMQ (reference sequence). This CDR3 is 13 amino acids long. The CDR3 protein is CAGRQPSAGELFF. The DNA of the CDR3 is TGTGCCGGACGACAGCCTTCGGCCGGGGAGCTGTTTTTT.

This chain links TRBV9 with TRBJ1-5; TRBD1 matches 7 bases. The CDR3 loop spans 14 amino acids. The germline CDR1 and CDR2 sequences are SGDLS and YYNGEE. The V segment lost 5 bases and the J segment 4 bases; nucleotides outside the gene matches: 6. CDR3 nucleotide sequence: TGTGCCAGCAGTCTGACAGGGTTTAATCAGCCCCAGCATTTT. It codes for CASSLTGFNQPQHF.

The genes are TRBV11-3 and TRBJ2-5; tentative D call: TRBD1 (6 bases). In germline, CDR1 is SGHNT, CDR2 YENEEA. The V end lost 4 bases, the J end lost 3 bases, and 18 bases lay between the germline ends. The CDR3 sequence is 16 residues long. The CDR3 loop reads CASSSGVWGRKETQYF. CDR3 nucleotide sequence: TGTGCCAGCAGCTCCGGTGTATGGGGGCGTAAAGAGACCCAGTACTTC.